This T cell receptor beta chain is drawn from a study of Tregs in tolerant kidney transplant recipients. This CDR3 spans 14 amino acids. Germline V gives CDR1 SEHNR, CDR2 FQNEAQ (reference sequence). Trimming removed 5 bases at V and 5 bases at J, with 15 bases between. Assay: immunoSEQ multiplex PCR; the TCRdb copy retains only in-frame clones and omits some. The profile shows approximately 60,000 clones, 80% to 90% of them singletons. General study findings and limits: Expanding Tregs on activated donor B cells appeared to best identify donor-specific TCRbeta clones. Validation in larger populations is needed because few patients were studied.

This clone was seen only a few times. The antigen remains undetermined. The clonotype was recovered from a human donor in good health. This rearrangement joins TRBV7-9 to TRBJ1-1, with D unclear. Sample: CD4+ T cells from blood. DNA for the CDR3: TGTGCCAGCAGCCCCCAAGGAATCGCGACTGAAGCTTTCTTT. Translated: CASSPQGIATEAFF.